The T cell receptor beta chain under discussion was sequenced for a study of cytomegalovirus exposure and HLA in healthy donors (dated by TCRdb to 2015 to 2018). Notes on the research overall: According to an earlier analysis of 587 of the donors, some 180 million T cells yielded over 90 million unique TCR beta sequences and about 300 Gb of sequence data. To study patterns of TCR occurrence, a later analysis re-analyzed previously published TCR beta repertoires from hundreds of donors and added high-resolution HLA genotyping. The study aimed to test whether signatures of past pathogen exposure could be identified by cataloging public T cell receptors. Using immunosequencing, the study profiled T cell repertoires from fewer than 850 subjects and related those repertoires to cytomegalovirus serostatus. High-throughput TCR immunosequencing, statistical association of individual TCRs with disease status, and machine learning were combined to predict cytomegalovirus infection status. Of the approximately 400 genotyped donors, 81% were placed in the genetic ancestry cluster associated with self-reported Caucasian donors. Donor age, sex, ethnicity and CMV serostatus were compiled alongside the repertoire data. An earlier analysis of about 600 of the donors used high-throughput TCR beta sequencing to judge whether each TCR beta V gene segment behaved as functional or pseudogenic. The number of typed donors differed by locus: roughly 620-630 for A, B, C, DRB1 and DQB1; some 540 for DQA1; 606 for DPA1; and some 450 for DPB1. An early release that covered about 600 HLA-typed donors contained approximately 300 gigabases of sequencing data and about 84 million unique TCR sequences. Rather than drawing on any new phenotypic data, the later analysis identified candidate immune exposures from TCR beta sequences and the way those sequences occurred across donors. HLA typing included class I and class II loci at four-digit resolution. On average, 235,054 unique TCR beta nucleotide sequences were sequenced per donor among 398 genotyped donors of the cohort, with about 19% of those sequences being non-productive. All discovery cohort repertoires had been generated on a single sequencing platform. Genome-wide SNP genotypes for about 60% of the 666 donors were used in a later genetic analysis, which treated that subset as a discovery cohort. Roughly 5 DR-DQ haplotypes were handled as single units for association and clustering because linkage in the cohort was strong. In addition to the first cohort of roughly 700 subjects, a separate validation cohort of over 90 different subjects was used.

In total, approximately 700 healthy bone marrow donors made up the cohort. All cohort members were sampled while nominally healthy, although unrecorded immune exposures were likely present. The donor was CMV seropositive and was included in the group of some 290 seropositive cohort members. Every donor gave a peripheral blood sample, and the peripheral blood mononuclear cells from that sample were used for TCR beta sequencing. Genomic DNA was extracted from the blood cell samples with the Qiagen DNeasy Blood Extraction Kit. Overall study results and their limits: Most CMV-associated TCR beta chains appeared to be HLA-restricted in a later analysis, and the HLA associations seemed to be driven largely by CMV exposure. The study gave a list of 150 to 200 TCR beta chains associated with cytomegalovirus. In vitro tests confirmed that a few of the cytomegalovirus-associated TCR beta chains recognize cytomegalovirus antigens. Immune exposure information for the cohort was limited to CMV serostatus. In an earlier analysis of 587 of the donors, most TCR beta V segments were observed in productive rearrangements about 87% or about 30% of the time, broadly matching IMGT annotations. Strong co-occurrence of HLA alleles, especially DR and DQ, made assigning TCR associations to individual alleles difficult. A group of highly shared sequence variants was considered likely to be a technical artifact of the sequencing pipeline. Some IMGT-functional V segments, including TRBV6-2 and TRBV6-3, could not be told apart with the 87-base-pair reads, so those segments were excluded. A further reported finding was that TCR beta sequences accurately predicted the HLA-A and HLA-B alleles for most subjects in the first cohort. In a later analysis, TCR association rates were found to vary across HLA loci, with the most associated TCRs seen for DRB1 alleles and the fewest for HLA-C alleles. In a later genetic analysis, a missense DCLRE1C variant was associated with V-gene and J-gene trimming of TCR beta chains, and the association was replicated in an independent cohort. Linkage disequilibrium might explain the correlated functional status among segregating V segments, but an unknown experimental factor could not be ruled out. A later analysis found that HLA-associated TCR beta chains were more clonally expanded and had lower generation probabilities than equally common non-associated chains. According to a later analysis, parvovirus B19, influenza, CMV and Epstein-Barr virus appeared linked to several top co-occurrence clusters. Most TCR sequences were observed very rarely across donors, whereas some public TCRs were present in many individuals. Compared with the 666-donor mean, donors in an Asian-associated ancestry cluster had fewer N-insertions in productive TCRs, according to a later genetic analysis. Sequencing depth was assumed to be roughly uniform across donors in the presence/absence analyses, though that assumption may not hold. In this cohort, only TCR beta chains were sequenced, and detectable features were limited by the absence of alpha or paired-chain data. Because counts were too low, some 16 rarely observed V segments, including chromosome 9 orphons, were excluded from the earlier analysis of some 540 of the donors. In a later analysis, some 17,000 TCR beta sequences were associated with specific HLA alleles at a false discovery rate of 0.05. In both the original and validation cohorts, the classifier was reported to diagnose cytomegalovirus status with high specificity and sensitivity. The authors suggested that the approach could potentially be extended to other disease states and immunological phenotypes. Because HLA typing was unavailable for some donors at each locus, only the typed subset was used in association tests.

The CDR1 and CDR2 encoded by the germline V gene are SGHRS and YFSETQ. V is clipped by 0 bases and J by 10 bases, and the sequence between their germline boundaries is 13 bases long. Including cysteine and phenylalanine, the CDR3 has 13 amino acids. The entry retains the CDR3 DNA only, 39 bases that are in frame from base 1. About this clone itself: Its antigen is currently not known. Base quality data are lacking; no much larger clone is found one base away.

Libraries were constructed by the immunoSEQ multiplex PCR assay. A mixture of 60 forward primers for TCR Vbeta segments and 13 reverse primers for TCR Jbeta segments was used in the multiplex PCR. The CDR3 region of rearranged TCR beta genes was amplified from genomic DNA by a multiplex PCR assay. The Illumina HiSeq System was used to sequence the amplified TCR beta libraries as 87-base-pair reads. The paper's processing steps were these. A later analysis tallied around 80 million unique TCR beta chains across the 700 or so repertoires, and some 12 million of those chains were shared by two or more donors. Raw reads were error-corrected and collapsed into unique sequences by a nearest-neighbor algorithm in which closely related sequences were merged to remove PCR and sequencing errors. CDR3 sequences were aligned to IMGT reference sequences to assign V, D and J gene segments. Each retained sequence needed at least a six-nucleotide match to both a V gene segment and a J gene segment. A rearrangement counted as productive if the CDR3 had no stop codons and remained in frame with V and J, and every other rearrangement counted as non-productive. Following IMGT convention, CDR3 was defined as the stretch from the second conserved V-encoded cysteine up to the conserved J-encoded phenylalanine. Sequences without an unambiguous match to a single V gene segment were excluded from the earlier analysis of several hundred of the donors. In an earlier analysis of a few hundred of the donors, V segments were called functional above 56.7% productive rearrangements and were called segregating when the between-donor standard deviation exceeded 5%. A statistical classification framework was developed to diagnose cytomegalovirus status using the catalog of TCR beta chain sequences. In a later analysis, TCR nucleotide sequences were compared against IMGT/GENE-DB human TR gene sequences so that V and J genes could be assigned. The TCRdist pipeline was used in a later analysis to assign CDR3 sequences and most-parsimonious VDJ recombination scenarios. A later analysis defined each TCR beta chain by its CDR3 amino acid sequence plus V-gene family, and excluded reads lacking a unique V-gene family. In a later analysis, around 600 highly shared, low-generation-probability nucleotide sequences were removed to address suspected cross-contamination and a sequencing artifact. A later analysis calculated a clonal expansion index for each public chain from normalized within-repertoire ranks of inferred template counts. In a later analysis, generation probabilities were computed using a VDJ recombination model fitted to out-of-frame rearrangements, and the results were checked against IGoR. In a later analysis, hypergeometric tests were used to score TCR-TCR, TCR-HLA and TCR-CMV co-occurrence, with a repertoire-size bias correction applied to TCR pairs. A later analysis estimated false discovery rates by permuting HLA or CMV assignments 20 times. A later analysis grouped co-occurring TCRs with DBSCAN, adding TCRdist sequence similarity when clustering within HLA-allele-positive subsets. For co-occurrence clustering, repertoires with fewer than 30,000 or more than 120,000 public chains were excluded, along with roughly 5 repertoires with anomalous nucleotide sharing. TCRdb limited this immuneACCESS table to in-frame rearrangements with V and J called. A share of clones is missing; checked studies link under half to unresolved V genes, and the rest is unexplained. V, J and clone size are taken as reported in that table, and D and trimming were inferred from the DNA itself. This sample lists 200,000 or so clones; approximately 78% were detected once. Clones ranked in the top ten supply 6.5% of the sample.

This receptor was identified in a woman aged 50 to 65 in good health and CMV-seropositive. The sequenced sample was PBMCs. Recombination linked TRBV5-1 to TRBJ1-1, and possibly TRBD1, on 6 matching bases. This receptor carries the CDR3 CASSLGTQGGAFF. The DNA sequence is as follows: TGCGCCAGCAGCTTGGGGACACAGGGTGGAGCTTTCTTT.